These T cell receptor beta chains were read from a single sample in a study of OX40 agonist ivuxolimab in advanced cancers. The method was immunoSEQ multiplex PCR; TCRdb's version includes in-frame clones alone and lacks a portion of them. The sample includes roughly 86,000 clones, 85% to 95% of them seen just once. The material was CD4+ or CD8+ T cells sorted from blood, obtained in a trial of the OX40 agonist ivuxolimab. Source of these receptors: an adult with an advanced solid tumor such as melanoma, head and neck, liver or kidney cancer. Each CDR3 is given with its conserved first and last residue. The D gene is left open where the match is weak. The size entry is marked missing in some rows and otherwise reads once, few, many or a size class.

v_gene	j_gene	d_gene	abundance	CDR3nt	CDR3aa
TRBV6-5	TRBJ2-7	TRBD2	NA	TGTGCCACAACTAGCGGGAGTACCTACGAGCAGTACTTC	CATTSGSTYEQYF
TRBV28	TRBJ1-5	NA	NA	TGTGCCAGCAGTCAAGGGAACTATCAGCCCCAGCATTTT	CASSQGNYQPQHF
TRBV27	TRBJ2-5	NA	NA	TGTGCCAGCAGGGATTCTGGCAGGCAAGAGACCCAGTACTTC	CASRDSGRQETQYF
TRBV29-1	TRBJ1-1	NA	once	TGCAGCGTTGAACACGCCGTATTTGGGGCGGACACTGAAGCTTTCTTT	CSVEHAVFGADTEAFF
TRBV28	TRBJ1-4	TRBD1	NA	TGTGCCAGCAGTCCTGGACAGGGAGGAGGCGAAAAACTGTTTTTT	CASSPGQGGGEKLFF
TRBV7-9	TRBJ2-1	TRBD2	NA	TGTGCCAGCAGCTACCAAACCCGTAGGGGACTACTGAGACGGAATGAGCAGTTCTTC	CASSYQTRRGLLRRNEQFF
TRBV2	TRBJ2-1	TRBD2	NA	TGTGCCAGCAGTGGACCGGGACTAGCTAACAATGAGCAGTTCTTC	CASSGPGLANNEQFF
TRBV28	TRBJ2-2	TRBD1	NA	TGTGCCAGCCGAATTACCGGGACAGGGGGCACCGGGGAGCTGTTTTTT	CASRITGTGGTGELFF
TRBV10-3	TRBJ2-7	TRBD1	NA	TGTGCCATCAGTTCGACAGGGACCTACGAGCAGTACTTC	CAISSTGTYEQYF
TRBV5-4	TRBJ1-2	TRBD1	NA	TGTGCCAGCAGCTTGGAGAGGGGGCGTTATGGCTACACCTTC	CASSLERGRYGYTF
TRBV11-2	TRBJ2-5	NA	once	TGTGCCAGCAGCTTACTTGGTCTACCCCTAGAGACCCAGTACTTC	CASSLLGLPLETQYF
TRBV10-2	TRBJ2-7	NA	once	TGCGCCAGCTCGGTGGTGGCCTCCTACGAGCAGTACTTC	CASSVVASYEQYF